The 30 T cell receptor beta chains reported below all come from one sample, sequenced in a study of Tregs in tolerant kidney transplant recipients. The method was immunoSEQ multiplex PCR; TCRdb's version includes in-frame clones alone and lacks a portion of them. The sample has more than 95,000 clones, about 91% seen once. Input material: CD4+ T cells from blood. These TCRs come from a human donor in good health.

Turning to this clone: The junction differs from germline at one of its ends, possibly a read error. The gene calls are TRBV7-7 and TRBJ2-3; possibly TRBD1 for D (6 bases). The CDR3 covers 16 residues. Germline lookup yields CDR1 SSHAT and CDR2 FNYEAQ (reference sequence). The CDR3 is CASSPSRDTAKDTQYF. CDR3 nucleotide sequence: TGTGCTAGCAGCCCAAGCCGGGACACAGCTAAAGATACGCAGTATTTT.

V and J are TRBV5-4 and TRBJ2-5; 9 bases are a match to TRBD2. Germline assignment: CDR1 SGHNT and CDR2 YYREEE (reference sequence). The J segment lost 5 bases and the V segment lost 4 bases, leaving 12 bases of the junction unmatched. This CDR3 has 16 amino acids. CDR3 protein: CASSPGSSGRSETQYF. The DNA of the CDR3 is TGTGCCAGCAGCCCCGGGAGTAGCGGGAGATCTGAGACCCAGTACTTC. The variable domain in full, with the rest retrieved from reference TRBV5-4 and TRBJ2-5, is ETGVTQSPTHLIKTRGQQVTLRCSSQSGHNTVSWYQQALGQGPQFIFQYYREEENGRGNFPPRFSGLQFPNYSSELNVNALELDDSALYLCASSPGSSGRSETQYFGPGTRLLVL.

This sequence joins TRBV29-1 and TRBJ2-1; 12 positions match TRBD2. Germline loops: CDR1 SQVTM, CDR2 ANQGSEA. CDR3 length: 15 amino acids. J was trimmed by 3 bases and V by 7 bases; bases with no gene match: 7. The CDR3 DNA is TGCAGCGCGACCAGGACTAGCGGGATCTACAATGAGCAGTTCTTC. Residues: CSATRTSGIYNEQFF.

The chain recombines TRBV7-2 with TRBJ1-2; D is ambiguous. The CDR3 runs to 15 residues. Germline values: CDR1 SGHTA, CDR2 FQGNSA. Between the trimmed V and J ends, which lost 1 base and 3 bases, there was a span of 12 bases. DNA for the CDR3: TGTGCCAGCAGCTTAGGGTCGGCCAGATACTATGGCTACACCTTC. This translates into CASSLGSARYYGYTF. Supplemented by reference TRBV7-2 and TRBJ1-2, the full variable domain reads GAGVSQSPSNKVTEKGKDVELRCDPISGHTALYWYRQSLGQGLEFLIYFQGNSAPDKSGLPSDRFSAERTGGSVSTLTIQRTQQEDSAVYLCASSLGSARYYGYTFGSGTRLTVV.

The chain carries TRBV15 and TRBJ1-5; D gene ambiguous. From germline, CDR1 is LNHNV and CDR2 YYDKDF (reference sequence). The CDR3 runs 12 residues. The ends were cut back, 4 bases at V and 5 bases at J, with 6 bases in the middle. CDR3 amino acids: CATSTGYQPQHF. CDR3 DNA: TGTGCCACCAGCACCGGGTATCAGCCCCAGCATTTT.

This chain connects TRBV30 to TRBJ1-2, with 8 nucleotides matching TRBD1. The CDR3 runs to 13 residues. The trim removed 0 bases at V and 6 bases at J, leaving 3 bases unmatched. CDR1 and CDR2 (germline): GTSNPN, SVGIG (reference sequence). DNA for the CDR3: TGTGCCTGGAGTGTCCAGACAGGGGATGGCTACACCTTC. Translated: CAWSVQTGDGYTF.

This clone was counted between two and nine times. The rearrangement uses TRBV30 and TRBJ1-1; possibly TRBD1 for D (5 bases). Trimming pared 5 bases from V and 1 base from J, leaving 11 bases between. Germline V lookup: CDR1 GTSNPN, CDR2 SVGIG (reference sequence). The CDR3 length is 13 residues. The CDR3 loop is CAWEGTANTEAFF. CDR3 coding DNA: TGTGCCTGGGAAGGGACGGCGAACACTGAAGCTTTCTTT. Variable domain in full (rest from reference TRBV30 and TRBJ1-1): SQTIHQWPATLVQPVGSPLSLECTVEGTSNPNLYWYRQAAGRGLQLLFYSVGIGQISSEVPQNLSASRPQDRQFILSSKKLLLSDSGFYLCAWEGTANTEAFFGQGTRLTVV.

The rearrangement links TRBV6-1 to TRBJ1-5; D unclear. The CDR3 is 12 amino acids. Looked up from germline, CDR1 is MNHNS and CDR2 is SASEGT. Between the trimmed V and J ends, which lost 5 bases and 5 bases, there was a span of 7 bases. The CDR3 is CASSRPDQPQHF. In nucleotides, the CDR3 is TGTGCCAGCAGTAGACCGGATCAGCCCCAGCATTTT.

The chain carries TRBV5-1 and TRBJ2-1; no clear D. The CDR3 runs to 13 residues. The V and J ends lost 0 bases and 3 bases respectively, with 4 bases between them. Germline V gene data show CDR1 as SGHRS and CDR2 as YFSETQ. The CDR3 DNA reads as TGCGCCAGCAGCTTGGACCACTACAATGAGCAGTTCTTC. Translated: CASSLDHYNEQFF.

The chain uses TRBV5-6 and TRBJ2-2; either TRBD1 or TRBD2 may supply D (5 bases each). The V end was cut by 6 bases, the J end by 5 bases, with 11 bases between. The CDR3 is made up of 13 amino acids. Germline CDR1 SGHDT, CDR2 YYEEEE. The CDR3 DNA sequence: TGTGCCAGCACCGGGGCTATTACCGGGGAGCTGTTTTTT. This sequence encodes CASTGAITGELFF.

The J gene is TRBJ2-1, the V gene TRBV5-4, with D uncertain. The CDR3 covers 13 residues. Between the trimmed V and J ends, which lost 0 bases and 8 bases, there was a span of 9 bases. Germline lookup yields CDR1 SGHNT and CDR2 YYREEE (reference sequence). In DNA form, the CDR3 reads TGTGCCAGCAGCTTGGGGGCGCTCTATGAGCAGTTCTTC. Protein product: CASSLGALYEQFF. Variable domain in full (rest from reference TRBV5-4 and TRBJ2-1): ETGVTQSPTHLIKTRGQQVTLRCSSQSGHNTVSWYQQALGQGPQFIFQYYREEENGRGNFPPRFSGLQFPNYSSELNVNALELDDSALYLCASSLGALYEQFFGPGTRLTVL.

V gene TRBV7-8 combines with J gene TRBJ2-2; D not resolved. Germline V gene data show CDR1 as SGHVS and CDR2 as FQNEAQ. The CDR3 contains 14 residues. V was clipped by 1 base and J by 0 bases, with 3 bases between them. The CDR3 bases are TGTGCCAGCAGCTTAGTATCGAACACCGGGGAGCTGTTTTTT. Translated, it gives CASSLVSNTGELFF.

CDR3 coding DNA: TGTGCCAGCAGTGTCCTCCCCCGGACTGAAGCTTTCTTT. Amino acid sequence: CASSVLPRTEAFF. The genes are TRBV6-4 and TRBJ1-1; D is ambiguous. Germline V CDR1 and CDR2: MRHNA, SNTAGT. The CDR3 totals 13 residues. The V and J ends lost 4 bases and 5 bases respectively, with 11 bases between them.

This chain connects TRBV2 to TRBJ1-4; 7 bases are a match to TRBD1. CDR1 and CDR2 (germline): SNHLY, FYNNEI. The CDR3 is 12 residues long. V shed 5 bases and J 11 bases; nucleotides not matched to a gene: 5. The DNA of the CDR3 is TGTGCCAGCAGTCGGGACAGAGAGAAACTGTTTTTT. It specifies CASSRDREKLFF.

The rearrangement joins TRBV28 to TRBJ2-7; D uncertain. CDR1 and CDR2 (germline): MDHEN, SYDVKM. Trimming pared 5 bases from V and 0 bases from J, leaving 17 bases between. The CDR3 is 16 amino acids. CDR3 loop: CASSPPDPFSSYEQYF. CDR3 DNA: TGTGCCAGCAGTCCCCCAGATCCGTTTAGCTCCTACGAGCAGTACTTC.

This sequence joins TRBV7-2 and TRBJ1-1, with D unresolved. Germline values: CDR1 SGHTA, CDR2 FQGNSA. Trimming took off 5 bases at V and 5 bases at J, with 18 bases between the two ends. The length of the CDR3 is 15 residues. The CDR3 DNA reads TGTGCCAGCAGCCCCCTGTTTCCTCTTGGGACTGAAGCTTTCTTT. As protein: CASSPLFPLGTEAFF.

The DNA of the CDR3 is TGTGCCAGCACCGACGGTGGGCTAGCGGGAGATTTCAACGAGCAGTACTTC. It translates to CASTDGGLAGDFNEQYF. The genes are TRBV6-4 and TRBJ2-7; TRBD2 agrees at 10 bases. Per the germline V gene, CDR1 is MRHNA and CDR2 is SNTAGT. The length of the CDR3 is 17 residues. V lost 7 bases to trimming and J lost 5 bases; unmatched junction nucleotides: 17.

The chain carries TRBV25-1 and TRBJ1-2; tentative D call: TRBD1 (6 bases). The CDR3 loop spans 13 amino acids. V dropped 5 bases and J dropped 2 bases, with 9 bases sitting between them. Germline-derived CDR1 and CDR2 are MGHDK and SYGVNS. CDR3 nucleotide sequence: TGTGCCAGCAGTAGGCAGGGGAACTATGGCTACACCTTC. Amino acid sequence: CASSRQGNYGYTF.

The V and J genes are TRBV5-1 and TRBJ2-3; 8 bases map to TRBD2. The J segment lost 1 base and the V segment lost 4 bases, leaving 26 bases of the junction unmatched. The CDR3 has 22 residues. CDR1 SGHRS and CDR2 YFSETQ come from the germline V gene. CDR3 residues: CASSPGVRWERGRPPGTDTQYF. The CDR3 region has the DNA TGCGCCAGCAGCCCTGGCGTCAGGTGGGAGCGGGGGCGACCTCCCGGCACAGATACGCAGTATTTT.

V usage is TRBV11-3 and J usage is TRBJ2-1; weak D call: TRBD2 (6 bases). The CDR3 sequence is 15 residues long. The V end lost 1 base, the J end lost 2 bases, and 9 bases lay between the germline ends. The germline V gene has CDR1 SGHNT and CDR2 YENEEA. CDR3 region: CASSLGGITYNEQFF. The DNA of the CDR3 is TGTGCCAGCAGCTTAGGCGGGATCACCTACAATGAGCAGTTCTTC.

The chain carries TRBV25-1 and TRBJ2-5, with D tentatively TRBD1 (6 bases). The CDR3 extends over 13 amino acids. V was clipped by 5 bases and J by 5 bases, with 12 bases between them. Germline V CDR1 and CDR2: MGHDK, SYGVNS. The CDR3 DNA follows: TGTGCCAGCAGTCCTCAGGGGTGGGAGACCCAGTACTTC. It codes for CASSPQGWETQYF.

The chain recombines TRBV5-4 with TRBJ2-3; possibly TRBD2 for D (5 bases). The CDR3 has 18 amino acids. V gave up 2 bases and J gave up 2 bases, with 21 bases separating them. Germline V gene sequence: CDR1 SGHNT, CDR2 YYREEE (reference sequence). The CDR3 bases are TGTGCCAGCAGCTTCGGTGCTTTCCGAGACTATTACACAGATACGCAGTATTTT. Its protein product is CASSFGAFRDYYTDTQYF.

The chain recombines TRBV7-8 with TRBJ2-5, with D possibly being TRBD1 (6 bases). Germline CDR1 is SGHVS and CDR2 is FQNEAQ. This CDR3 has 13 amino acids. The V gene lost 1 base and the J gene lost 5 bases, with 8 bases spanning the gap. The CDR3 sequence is CASSLDRAETQYF. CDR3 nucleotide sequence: TGTGCCAGCAGCTTAGACAGGGCTGAGACCCAGTACTTC.

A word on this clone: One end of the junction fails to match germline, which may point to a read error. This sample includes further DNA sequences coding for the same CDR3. DNA for the CDR3: TGTGCCAGCAGCTTAGCTGGAGTCTTCTATGGTTACACCTTC. It encodes CASSLAGVFYGYTF. The V and J genes are TRBV7-2 and TRBJ1-2; D not certain. Germline assignment: CDR1 SGHTA and CDR2 FQGNSA. This CDR3 is built from 14 residues.

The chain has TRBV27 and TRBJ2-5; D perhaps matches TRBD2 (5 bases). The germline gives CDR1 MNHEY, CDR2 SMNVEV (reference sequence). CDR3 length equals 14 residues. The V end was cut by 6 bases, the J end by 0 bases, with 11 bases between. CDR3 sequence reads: CASRILAYQETQYF. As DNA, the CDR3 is TGTGCCAGCAGGATCTTAGCGTACCAAGAGACCCAGTACTTC.

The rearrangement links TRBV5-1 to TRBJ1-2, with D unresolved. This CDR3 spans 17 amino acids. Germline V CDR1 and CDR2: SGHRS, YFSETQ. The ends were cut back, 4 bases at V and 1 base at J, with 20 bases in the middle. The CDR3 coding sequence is TGCGCCAGCAGCCCTTTGGACGATTGGGGTCGTAACTATGGCTACACCTTC. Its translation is CASSPLDDWGRNYGYTF.

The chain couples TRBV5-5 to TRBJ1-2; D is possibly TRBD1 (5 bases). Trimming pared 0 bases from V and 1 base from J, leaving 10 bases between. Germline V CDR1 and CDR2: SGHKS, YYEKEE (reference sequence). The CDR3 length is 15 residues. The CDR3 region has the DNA TGTGCCAGCAGCTTGGAGCGGGGCCTTAACTATGGCTACACCTTC. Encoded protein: CASSLERGLNYGYTF.

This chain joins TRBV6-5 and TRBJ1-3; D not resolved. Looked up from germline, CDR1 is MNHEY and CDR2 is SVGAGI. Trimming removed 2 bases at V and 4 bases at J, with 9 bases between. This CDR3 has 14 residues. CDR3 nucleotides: TGTGCCAGCAGTTACGGGGTGGTCGGAAACACCATATATTTT. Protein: CASSYGVVGNTIYF.

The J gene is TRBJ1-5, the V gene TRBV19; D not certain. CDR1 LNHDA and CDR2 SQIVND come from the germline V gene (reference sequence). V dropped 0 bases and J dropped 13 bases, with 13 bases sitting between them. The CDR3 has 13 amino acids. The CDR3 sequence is CASSIESSGLQHF. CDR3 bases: TGTGCCAGTAGTATAGAATCTTCGGGTCTACAGCATTTT.

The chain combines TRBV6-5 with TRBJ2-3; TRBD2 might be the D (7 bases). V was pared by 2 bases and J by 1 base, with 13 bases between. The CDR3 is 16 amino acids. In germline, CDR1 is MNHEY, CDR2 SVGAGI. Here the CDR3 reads CASSYGGAVGTDTQYF. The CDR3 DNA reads TGTGCCAGCAGTTACGGGGGGGCAGTAGGCACAGATACGCAGTATTTT.